The 15 T cell receptor beta chains below all came from one sample that was sequenced in a study of regulatory T cells in long-lasting Graves disease. Combining iRepertoire HTBI primers with Arm-PCR of CDR3 regions, the authors built TCR beta libraries. Each CDR3 protein is one row after TCRdb ran MiXCR on the multiplex PCR reads. This table has about 470,000 distinct CDR3 sequences, roughly 20% appearing once. Time point noted: persistent/refractory GD, antithyroid drugs over 5 years with positive TRAb. Scientists built the TCR library using RNA that was extracted from PBMCs. The sequenced sample was peripheral blood mononuclear cells (PBMCs), obtained when the disease was refractory, from a patient treated with antithyroid drugs. All receptors come from a female donor with Graves disease.

This clonotype was recorded at least ten times. The rearrangement joins TRBV3-1 to TRBJ1-1; possibly TRBD1 for D (5 bases). Germline V gene sequence: CDR1 LGHDT, CDR2 YNNKEL (reference sequence). CDR3 size: 13 residues. V dropped 7 bases and J dropped 5 bases, with 14 bases sitting between them. The CDR3 coding sequence is TGTGCCAGCAAGGGGACGGGGTGGACTGAAGCTTTCTTT. This encodes CASKGTGWTEAFF.

This clonotype is a singleton in its sample. The V gene is TRBV7-2, the J gene TRBJ2-7; weak D call: TRBD2 (5 bases). V lost 3 bases, J lost 4 bases, and 19 bases lay in between. CDR1 and CDR2 from the germline V gene are SGHTA and FQGNSA. There are 16 residues in the CDR3. The CDR3 here is CASSLSSGIGSYEQYF. The CDR3 region has the DNA TGTGCCAGCAGCTTGTCTTCCGGGATAGGGTCGTACGAGCAGTACTTC.

The sample holds many counts of this clonotype. This chain's CDR3 is CASSSLEIGLPGYTF. The DNA for the CDR3 is TGTGCCAGCAGCTCCCTAGAGATCGGGTTGCCCGGCTACACCTTC. The rearrangement joins TRBV7-8 to TRBJ1-2; no clear D. This CDR3 region has 15 residues. V was clipped by 4 bases and J by 8 bases, with 20 bases between them. Germline lookup yields CDR1 SGHVS and CDR2 FQNEAQ.

This rearrangement joins TRBV20-1 to TRBJ2-7; 8 nucleotides match TRBD1. Germline assignment: CDR1 DFQATT and CDR2 SNEGSKA (reference sequence). The CDR3 extends over 12 amino acids. CDR3 sequence reads: CRVDRELEEQYF. The CDR3 nucleotides are TGCAGGGTGGACAGGGAGCTGGAAGAGCAGTACTTC.

A word on this clonotype: Possible read error: a much larger clone is one base away. The V gene is TRBV3-1, the J gene TRBJ1-5, with unresolved D. Germline values: CDR1 LGHDT, CDR2 YNNKEL (reference sequence). The CDR3 runs to 16 residues. V was shortened by 1 base and J by 4 bases, with 14 bases between the two germline ends. The CDR3: CASSQGHHHGNQPQHF. Here the CDR3 DNA reads TGTGCCAGCAGCCAAGGTCACCACCATGGGAATCAGCCCCAGCATTTT.

The gene calls are TRBV7-9 and TRBJ2-3, with D uncertain. Germline V lookup: CDR1 SEHNR, CDR2 FQNEAQ (reference sequence). V was cut by 6 bases and J by 1 base, with 11 bases left in between. The CDR3 loop spans 14 amino acids. CDR3 in amino acids: CASSFYLGTDTQYF. The CDR3 coding sequence is TGTGCCAGCAGTTTCTATCTCGGCACAGATACGCAGTATTTT.

This clonotype was observed at least ten times. V is TRBV6-9 and J is TRBJ2-5, with 7 bases that match TRBD2. Germline V gene data show CDR1 as MNHGY and CDR2 as SVAAGI. J was trimmed by 3 bases and V by 3 bases; bases with no gene match: 13. This CDR3 has 17 residues. CDR3 bases: TGTGCCAGCAGTTACCCCTGGGGAGGGGTAGACGAAGAGACCCAGTACTTC. Translating it yields CASSYPWGGVDEETQYF.

This clonotype was picked up a small number of times. The V call is TRBV11-2, the J call TRBJ2-3; 9 bases are shared with TRBD2. V lost 4 bases and J lost 3; bases outside the gene matches: 11. Germline V CDR1 and CDR2: SGHAT, FQNNGV. The CDR3 has 17 residues. The CDR3, as DNA: TGTGCCAGCAGCTCACCCGCGGGAGGGCCTCTGACAGATACGCAGTATTTT. This gives the protein CASSSPAGGPLTDTQYF.

This clonotype was picked up a small number of times. The rearrangement joins TRBV20-1 to TRBJ2-5; D remains unclear. The CDR3 loop spans 15 amino acids. From germline, CDR1 is DFQATT and CDR2 SNEGSKA (reference sequence). V shed 0 bases and J shed 5 bases, with 16 bases lying between them. CDR3: CSARDLGSGRETQYF. The CDR3 DNA follows: TGCAGTGCTAGAGATCTCGGATCCGGGCGGGAGACCCAGTACTTC.

This clonotype has ten or more counts. The rearrangement uses TRBV6-1 and TRBJ1-2; D gene uncertain. V lost 8 bases and J lost 4, with 8 bases in between. Germline-derived CDR1 and CDR2 are MNHNS and SASEGT. The CDR3 spans 11 residues. CDR3 region: CASGGRYGYTF. CDR3 in DNA: TGTGCCAGCGGAGGCCGCTATGGCTACACCTTC.

This clonotype has at least ten counts. The chain couples TRBV28 to TRBJ2-7, with TRBD2 identical over 10 bases. The CDR3 length is 14 residues. Trimming cost V 5 bases and J 4 bases; bases outside gene matches: 5. CDR1 and CDR2 (germline): MDHEN, SYDVKM. The CDR3, as DNA: TGTGCCAGCAGTCCTAGCGGGAGAACGTACGAGCAGTACTTC. Amino acid sequence: CASSPSGRTYEQYF.

In this sample, this clonotype turned up many times. The chain carries TRBV11-2 and TRBJ1-1; D ambiguous. Germline V gene lookup returns CDR1 SGHAT and CDR2 FQNNGV. V dropped 0 bases and J dropped 5 bases, with 7 bases sitting between them. The CDR3 has 13 residues. The CDR3 loop reads CASSLEGSTEAFF. CDR3 coding DNA: TGTGCCAGCAGCTTAGAAGGGTCGACTGAAGCTTTCTTT.

Points on this clonotype: This may stem from a read error, because a much larger clone lies one nucleotide away. The chain employs TRBV29-1 and TRBJ2-7, with D possibly called TRBD1 or TRBD2 (5 bases each). This CDR3 comprises 14 residues. In germline, CDR1 is SQVTM, CDR2 ANQGSEA. CDR3 region: CSVTGTESSYEQCF. The CDR3 DNA follows: TGCAGCGTCACCGGGACGGAGAGCTCCTACGAGCAGTGCTTC.

The DNA of the CDR3 is TGTGCCAGCAGTCCTAGCGGGAGAAACAATGAGCAGTTCTTC. This encodes CASSPSGRNNEQFF. The rearrangement joins TRBV12-3 or TRBV12-4 to TRBJ2-1; 10 bases match TRBD2. The junction had 3 bases not matched to a gene; V was cut back by 5 bases and J by 5 bases. The CDR3 contains 14 residues.

This clonotype was observed at least ten times. This chain links TRBV6-2 or TRBV6-3 with TRBJ1-2; no clear D gene. CDR3 length: 15 residues. In germline, CDR1 is MNHEY, CDR2 SVGEGT. V shed 0 bases and J shed 4 bases, with 12 bases lying between them. This CDR3 is CASSYSNSGLYGYTF. As DNA, the CDR3 is TGTGCCAGCAGTTACTCGAATTCCGGTCTCTATGGCTACACCTTC.